This paragraph reports one TCR beta chain. Which antigen it targets is not known. Qualities for individual bases were not recorded, and no much larger clone is one base off. This sample is part of a study of shared clonotypes between healthy human individuals (dated by TCRdb to 2019 to 2021). Turning to the overall study: The cohort included three men and two women between 18 and 49 years of age. To increase sequencing depth and limit assay-specific biases, different laboratories used diverse techniques to prepare libraries and sequence TCR repertoires. For each donor, CD4 naive and CD4 memory were each given three plates, CD8 naive was given two plates, and CD8 memory was given one plate. Each donor's leukapheresis produced roughly between roughly 0.85 and 9 billion PBMCs. Blood TCR repertoires of a handful of healthy adults were deeply sequenced to estimate repertoire size and the extent of clonotype sharing between individuals. General conclusions and limits of the study: Compared with non-shared clonotypes, clonotypes shared by all four sorted-subset donors had higher generation probabilities. Estimated clonotype richness was generally larger for naive than for memory subsets. The genetic and exposure-history diversity represented was limited by the small number of donors. Sampling was limited to blood, and TCR repertoires in tissue likely differ from TCR repertoires in blood. Rarefaction of sorted-subset datasets indicated incomplete sequencing despite the large sequencing depth. Pairwise subsampling indicated that sequencing depth was expected to affect the degree of clonotype sharing among donors. Sharing across a few donors was observed for around 5% of naive CD4, 3% to 3.5% of naive CD8, over 2% of memory CD4, and 0.4% of memory CD8 clonotypes.

The germline V gene (reference sequence) sets CDR1 to SGHKS and CDR2 to YYEKEE. Including cysteine and phenylalanine, the CDR3 has 13 amino acids. Just CDR3 DNA is preserved here, 39 bases in frame from base 1. Relative to germline, V is 0 bases shorter and J is 4 bases shorter, with 8 bases between their ends. Healthy HIV-negative adults with no recently reported acute infections or vaccinations were included as donors. Every donor was a Caucasian adult residing in Nashville, Tennessee, USA. CD4+ T cells were enriched through magnetic negative selection, after which naive cells were positively selected on CD45RA and the remaining negative fraction served as the memory subset. Blood was obtained by leukapheresis, after which PBMCs were separated by Ficoll-Histopaque density gradient centrifugation and cryopreserved in liquid nitrogen vapor phase. Analytical flow cytometry was used to check the purity and quantity of each magnetically sorted T cell population. Genomic DNA was isolated from every sorted fraction and measured by UV absorbance on a Nanodrop 2000c.

Using the deep immunoSEQ assay, TCR CDR3 regions were amplified from genomic DNA by multiplex PCR. Extracted genomic DNA from each cell subset was distributed evenly across all wells of several immunoSEQ 96-well plates, and each plate was treated as a replicate. For sorted subsets, each replicate PCR was loaded with roughly 190 ng genomic DNA, equivalent to roughly 30,000 T cell genomes. Purified libraries were quantified with a Qubit 3.0 fluorometer, sized on a Bioanalyzer 2100, and re-quantified with the KAPA Library Quantification kit. Each immunoSEQ 96-well plate was sequenced on its own single-read 150-cycle Illumina NextSeq 550 flow cell. In the source study's methods: Because the immunoSEQ output held only junctional sequences and lacked quality scores, the filtering could not match the filtering applied to full-length reads. To assign V/J genes and CDR3, sequences were annotated against IMGT germline references using PyIR, a Python wrapper for IgBLAST v1.9. Reads were removed for weak V/J assignments (E-value above 1e-6), missing CDR3, stop codons, out-of-frame junctions, or ambiguous translated residues. V3J clonotypes were defined as sequences sharing the same inferred V gene, J gene, and CDR3 amino acid sequence. Percentage overlap between repertoires was calculated by dividing the number of shared unique clonotypes by the size of the smaller repertoire. RTK rarefaction, the Chao1 estimator, and Recon v2.1 estimates of unobserved clonotypes were used to assess repertoire richness. For all TCRbeta clonotypes obtained by the gDNA method from several donors, generation probabilities were computed with OLGA. TCRdb took this table from immuneACCESS and kept in-frame rearrangements with V and J called. Such tables lack part of the clones; where checked against another copy, unresolved V genes explain under half of the gap, and the rest is unexplained. Clone size and V and J calls were adopted from that table, with D and trimming inferred from the DNA. Within this sample are fewer than 2.5 million clones, with under 95% of them counted one time only. The top ten clonotypes cover 0.36% of the sample.

The receptor's source is a man aged 18 to 29 in good health. Some clones in this sample may be carry-over from other donors' samples. The chain couples TRBV5-5 to TRBJ2-7; the D gene is possibly TRBD1 or TRBD2, with 5 bases matching each. Sequencing input: naive CD4+ T cells from PBMCs. What the cell subset or site label conveys for this sample: CD45RA+ positively selected. The CDR3 region: CASSLAEGYEQYF. Here is the DNA: TGTGCCAGCAGCTTGGCCGAGGGGTACGAGCAGTACTTC.